These 28 T cell receptor beta chains came from one sample sequenced in a study of cytomegalovirus exposure and HLA in healthy donors. A multiplex PCR was run with 60 Vbeta primers and 13 Jbeta primers. The method was immunoSEQ multiplex PCR; TCRdb's version includes in-frame clones alone and lacks a portion of them. The sample has more than 90,000 clones, around three quarters seen once. The sequencing input was PBMCs. The receptors were gathered from a woman in her late teens or twenties in good health and CMV-seropositive.

The chain uses TRBV6-6 and TRBJ1-1, with 7 bases that match TRBD1. This CDR3 is built from 13 residues. J lost 7 bases, V lost 3 bases, and 5 bases had no gene match. The germline V gene encodes CDR1 MNHNY and CDR2 SVGAGI (reference sequence). CDR3 amino acids: CASSYQQGYEAFF. As DNA, the CDR3 is TGTGCCAGCAGTTATCAACAGGGGTATGAAGCTTTCTTT.

The chain couples TRBV6-1 to TRBJ1-1; D remains unclear. Germline V gives CDR1 MNHNS, CDR2 SASEGT. The CDR3 sequence is 15 residues long. V was trimmed by 8 bases and J by 2 bases, leaving 18 bases between them. CDR3 nucleotides: TGTGCCAGCTTCGACCGAGGAGGCGGAAACACTGAAGCTTTCTTT. This codes for CASFDRGGGNTEAFF.

CDR3 bases: TGTGCCAGCAGGAGGGAAATCGACAATCAGCCCCAGCATTTT. Protein product: CASRREIDNQPQHF. The chain links TRBV6-1 to TRBJ1-5; D call uncertain. CDR1 and CDR2 from the germline V gene are MNHNS and SASEGT. The V and J ends lost 6 bases and 3 bases respectively, with 12 bases between them. There are 14 residues in the CDR3.

This chain uses TRBV30 with TRBJ1-2, with D uncertain. With 0 bases removed from V and 6 bases from J, the gap between germline ends came to 8 bases. The CDR3 totals 12 residues. CDR1 and CDR2 (germline): GTSNPN, SVGIG (reference sequence). The chain's CDR3 is CAWSVWHNGYTF. Here the CDR3 DNA reads TGTGCCTGGAGTGTATGGCACAATGGCTACACCTTC.

Comment on this clone: Germline is not matched at one junction end, which may reflect a read error. The chain recombines TRBV7-9 with TRBJ2-3; the match to TRBD1 covers 11 bases. Germline V gives CDR1 SEHNR, CDR2 FQNEAQ (reference sequence). This CDR3 has 15 amino acids. CDR3 region: CSSSTGTGGRDAQYF. Written as DNA, the CDR3 is TGTTCCAGCAGCACCGGGACAGGGGGTCGGGATGCGCAGTATTTT.

The chain couples TRBV4-1 to TRBJ1-4; TRBD1 might be the D (6 bases). The CDR3 has 14 amino acids. Looked up from germline, CDR1 is MGHRA and CDR2 is YSYEKL. Between the trimmed V and J ends, which lost 8 bases and 8 bases, there was a span of 18 bases. As DNA, the CDR3 is TGCGCCAGCTCTTCCACAGGGCTTGGGGAAAAACTGTTTTTT. It yields the protein CASSSTGLGEKLFF.

J is TRBJ1-1 and V is TRBV7-9; possible D gene TRBD1, 5 bases. This CDR3 comprises 15 residues. The germline CDR1 and CDR2 sequences are SEHNR and FQNEAQ (reference sequence). V was trimmed by 4 bases and J by 4 bases, leaving 16 bases between them. CDR3 in amino acids: CASSSRSGRGTEAFF. CDR3 DNA sequence: TGTGCCAGCAGCTCGCGCTCAGGGAGGGGCACTGAAGCTTTCTTT.

The chain has TRBV5-6 and TRBJ2-1, with 8 bases identical to TRBD2. The CDR3 has 13 residues. From germline, CDR1 is SGHDT and CDR2 YYEEEE. After removal of 5 bases from V and 4 bases from J, the junction contained 2 bases not matched to a gene. CDR3 sequence reads: CASRGLEYNEQFF. CDR3 DNA sequence: TGTGCCAGCAGGGGACTAGAGTACAATGAGCAGTTCTTC.

This clone was counted only a few times. The J gene is TRBJ2-5, the V gene TRBV4-1; 7 bases align to TRBD1. The CDR3 covers 14 residues. From germline, CDR1 is MGHRA and CDR2 YSYEKL. V shed 4 bases and J 1 base; nucleotides not matched to a gene: 3. The CDR3 spells CASSPGTVQETQYF. In nucleotides, the CDR3 is TGCGCCAGCAGCCCCGGGACAGTCCAAGAGACCCAGTACTTC.

The table lists this clone with a few counts. V gene TRBV2 combines with J gene TRBJ2-7; tentatively, D is TRBD2 (6 bases). The CDR3 runs 13 residues. Trimming stripped 5 bases from V and 3 bases from J, with 11 bases between. Looked up from germline, CDR1 is SNHLY and CDR2 is FYNNEI. The CDR3, as DNA: TGTGCCAGCAGTTCACACGGGAGCTACGAGCAGTACTTC. Translated, it gives CASSSHGSYEQYF.

The chain recombines TRBV10-3 with TRBJ2-6, with D perhaps matching TRBD2 (6 bases). Germline CDR1 reads ENHRY; CDR2 reads SYGVKD. With 11 bases removed from V and 1 base from J, the gap between germline ends came to 12 bases. CDR3 size: 14 residues. In DNA form, the CDR3 reads TGTGCCTCCGGGGAGGATTCTGGGGCCAACGTCCTGACTTTC. Translation: CASGEDSGANVLTF.

CDR3 DNA sequence: TGTGCCAGCAGCTTGGTTAGCGGGCAAGAGACCCAGTACTTC. Translating gives CASSLVSGQETQYF. V is TRBV5-5 and J is TRBJ2-5; 7 nucleotides align to TRBD2. Germline values: CDR1 SGHKS, CDR2 YYEKEE (reference sequence). The CDR3 spans 14 residues. Trimming at V came to 0 bases and at J to 2 bases, leaving 1 base not matched to a gene.

The V call is TRBV7-9, the J call TRBJ2-7; no reliable D call. Trimming shortened V by 4 bases and J by 5 bases, and 15 bases separated the two germline ends. CDR1 and CDR2 from the germline V gene are SEHNR and FQNEAQ (reference sequence). This CDR3 has 14 amino acids. The CDR3 is CASSSFVPFHEQYF. In nucleotides, the CDR3 is TGTGCCAGCAGCTCTTTTGTCCCCTTCCACGAGCAGTACTTC.

The rearrangement links TRBV28 to TRBJ2-7; TRBD1 agrees at 9 bases. The CDR3 length is 11 residues. Losses at the gene ends were 5 bases for V and 13 bases for J; bases not matched to a gene: 6. Per the germline V gene, CDR1 is MDHEN and CDR2 is SYDVKM. This CDR3 reads CASSNRQGGYF. Written as DNA, the CDR3 is TGTGCCAGCAGTAACCGACAGGGGGGATACTTC.

The rearrangement uses TRBV9 and TRBJ2-5; D is perhaps TRBD2 (7 bases). This CDR3 comprises 14 residues. Germline V CDR1 and CDR2: SGDLS, YYNGEE. Deletions cut 3 bases from V and 5 bases from J, with 14 bases between. The CDR3 DNA sequence: TGTGCCAGCAGCGAGGGGGGGCGCGGGGAGACCCAGTACTTC. Translation gives CASSEGGRGETQYF.

This clone was observed a handful of times. The chain employs TRBV6-1 and TRBJ1-1, with D unresolved. The germline V gene has CDR1 MNHNS and CDR2 SASEGT. The CDR3 is made up of 13 amino acids. V was clipped by 3 bases and J by 0 bases, with 5 bases between them. The CDR3 DNA follows: TGTGCCAGCAGTGACCACTTGAACACTGAAGCTTTCTTT. Translated: CASSDHLNTEAFF.

The chain employs TRBV18 and TRBJ2-1, with 11 bases that match TRBD2. The CDR3 covers 16 residues. CDR1 and CDR2 (germline): KGHSH, LQKENI. V gave up 2 bases and J gave up 6 bases; unmatched junction bases: 6. CDR3 loop: CASSPIGTSGPNEQFF. CDR3 coding DNA: TGTGCCAGCTCACCAATAGGGACTAGCGGCCCCAATGAGCAGTTCTTC.

This clone was recorded a few times. The chain is built from TRBV28 and TRBJ2-7, with D possibly matching TRBD1 (5 bases). The CDR3 contains 14 residues. CDR1 and CDR2 from the germline V gene are MDHEN and SYDVKM. Between the trimmed V and J ends, which lost 3 bases and 2 bases, there was a span of 11 bases. CDR3 sequence (DNA): TGTGCCAGCAGTTTGTGGCAGGGAACCTACGAGCAGTACTTC. Translating gives CASSLWQGTYEQYF.

V gene TRBV7-2 combines with J gene TRBJ2-1; D is perhaps TRBD2 (5 bases). CDR3 length: 15 residues. V was cut by 5 bases and J by 6 bases, with 17 bases left in between. Looked up from germline, CDR1 is SGHTA and CDR2 is FQGNSA. The CDR3 nucleotides read TGTGCCAGCAGCCCGAGGGTTGGAAGCGGCAATGAGCAGTTCTTC. Protein sequence: CASSPRVGSGNEQFF.

J is TRBJ2-4 and V is TRBV28; the D gene is possibly TRBD1 (5 bases). The CDR3 covers 13 residues. Germline V gene data show CDR1 as MDHEN and CDR2 as SYDVKM. V lost 5 bases, J lost 5 bases, and 10 bases lay in between. This CDR3 reads CASSVDRENIQYF. Written as DNA, the CDR3 is TGTGCCAGCAGTGTAGACAGAGAAAACATTCAGTACTTC. The full variable domain, in which reference TRBV28 and TRBJ2-4 provide the parts outside the CDR3, is DVKVTQSSRYLVKRTGEKVFLECVQDMDHENMFWYRQDPGLGLRLIYFSYDVKMKEKGDIPEGYSVSREKKERFSLILESASTNQTSMYLCASSVDRENIQYFGAGTRLSVL.

V usage is TRBV28 and J usage is TRBJ2-7; TRBD1 agrees at 8 bases. V lost 5 bases to trimming and J lost 4 bases; unmatched junction nucleotides: 10. The germline CDR1 and CDR2 sequences are MDHEN and SYDVKM. The CDR3 covers 15 residues. The CDR3 region is CASSPFSGGAYEQYF. The DNA of the CDR3 is TGTGCCAGCAGTCCCTTTTCAGGGGGCGCGTACGAGCAGTACTTC.

The gene calls are TRBV11-3 and TRBJ2-1, with 8 bases that match TRBD1. The J segment lost 4 bases and the V segment lost 5 bases, leaving 10 bases of the junction unmatched. The germline V gene encodes CDR1 SGHNT and CDR2 YENEEA. The CDR3 contains 16 residues. CDR3 amino acids: CASSRLGDRNYNEQFF. The DNA of the CDR3 is TGTGCCAGCAGCCGTCTAGGGGACAGGAATTACAATGAGCAGTTCTTC.

V usage is TRBV5-1 and J usage is TRBJ2-7; the match to TRBD2 covers 10 bases. J lost 2 bases, V lost 5 bases, and 16 bases had no gene match. This CDR3 spans 18 amino acids. In germline, CDR1 is SGHRS, CDR2 YFSETQ. The CDR3 region is CASRREAGGGLAAYEQYF. CDR3 DNA: TGCGCCAGCAGACGGGAGGCGGGGGGTGGACTAGCGGCCTACGAGCAGTACTTC.

The chain is built from TRBV5-1 and TRBJ2-1, with D uncertain. The ends were cut back, 0 bases at V and 9 bases at J, with 10 bases in the middle. CDR3 size: 13 residues. Germline V gives CDR1 SGHRS, CDR2 YFSETQ. CDR3 protein: CASSLASHSEQFF. DNA for the CDR3: TGCGCCAGCAGCTTGGCCTCCCACAGTGAGCAGTTCTTC.

This chain connects TRBV27 to TRBJ2-3, with 8 bases aligning to TRBD2. J was trimmed by 4 bases and V by 5 bases; bases with no gene match: 5. The CDR3 contains 14 residues. The germline V gene has CDR1 MNHEY and CDR2 SMNVEV (reference sequence). The CDR3 sequence: CASSQTGGADTQYF. The CDR3 DNA is TGTGCCAGCAGTCAGACGGGAGGGGCAGATACGCAGTATTTT.

V and J are TRBV7-6 and TRBJ1-5; possible D gene TRBD1, 5 bases. Germline lookup yields CDR1 SGHVS and CDR2 FNYEAQ. Deletions cut 0 bases from V and 5 bases from J, with 8 bases between. CDR3 length: 14 residues. CDR3 loop: CASSLALGDQPQHF. CDR3 in DNA: TGTGCCAGCAGCTTAGCTTTAGGGGATCAGCCCCAGCATTTT.

The chain is built from TRBV7-3 and TRBJ2-1; no clear D gene. The CDR3 runs to 16 residues. V was shortened by 8 bases and J by 2 bases, with 19 bases between the two germline ends. Germline V gene lookup returns CDR1 SGHTA and CDR2 FQGTGA. The CDR3 nucleotides read TGTGCCAGCGCCCAAGGTACGGCTAGAGCCTACAATGAGCAGTTCTTC. Translating gives CASAQGTARAYNEQFF.

This clone turned up a few times. The genes are TRBV27 and TRBJ1-2, with D maybe TRBD1 (5 bases). CDR3 length: 16 amino acids. V was cut by 0 bases and J by 7 bases, with 18 bases left in between. Germline CDR1 and CDR2: MNHEY and SMNVEV (reference sequence). The CDR3 loop reads CASSLSFDRVSGGYTF. Written as DNA, the CDR3 is TGTGCCAGCAGTTTATCGTTTGACAGAGTTTCGGGTGGCTACACCTTC.